What follows describes a single T cell receptor beta chain. Germline CDR1 LGHNA, CDR2 YSLEER. This CDR3 region has 17 residues. The trim removed 3 bases at V and 6 bases at J, leaving 16 bases unmatched. The source of the sample is a study of blood T cell repertoires in COVID-19. Study details: Some COVID-19 samples were acute and others convalescent; all came from the United States, Italy and Spain. From T cells, B-cell-depleted T cells, or PBMCs came the material, which was cDNA or gDNA.

Measured with immunoSEQ multiplex PCR; TCRdb has only the in-frame clones, and not every one. The sample lists 200,000 to 300,000 clones, approximately 86% occurring once. This TCR derives from a man aged 30 to 39 with active or convalescent COVID-19. The sequenced sample consisted of peripheral blood. V and J are TRBV4-3 and TRBJ1-2; TRBD1 aligns across 7 bases. CDR3 loop: CASSHEALTGMGDGYTF. The CDR3 DNA is TGCGCCAGCAGCCATGAGGCCTTGACAGGGATGGGTGATGGCTACACCTTC.